The rows below give T cell receptor beta chains drawn from one sample of a study of T cells in Graves' hyperthyroidism and ophthalmopathy. TCRdb independently ran MiXCR on the multiplex PCR reads; one entry per CDR3 protein. The repertoire holds 450,000 to 700,000 distinct CDR3 sequences, with roughly 50% as singletons. The source material was peripheral blood or thyroid tissue (not recorded which). Source of these receptors: an adult woman with Graves' disease, either hyperthyroidism or ophthalmopathy (not recorded which). CDR3s include the opening cysteine and the closing phenylalanine or tryptophan.

CDR3 protein: CSARAQTGNYEQYF
V gene: TRBV20-1

CDR3 protein: CAISLAGGPYEQYF
V gene: TRBV10-3

CDR3 protein: CASSLQGAIDTQYF
V gene: TRBV7-6

CDR3 protein: CASSLVRGAGTNEKLFF
V gene: TRBV5-6

CDR3 protein: CASSYSIRGINSPLHF
V gene: TRBV6-5

CDR3 protein: CASRGESYNSPLHF
V gene: TRBV9

CDR3 protein: CASSLSAAERAGYTF
V gene: TRBV7-9

CDR3 protein: CASSPQGSNQPQHF
V gene: TRBV5-1

CDR3 protein: CASIQGRANQPQHF
V gene: TRBV11-2

CDR3 protein: CAISYDADSYEQYF
V gene: TRBV10-3

CDR3 protein: CSARDPRTGFNEKLFF
V gene: TRBV20-1

CDR3 protein: CATSHRTGGLETQYF
V gene: TRBV24-1

CDR3 protein: CASSYSRDRGNRAFF
V gene: TRBV6-5

CDR3 protein: CATSDGWAGAFF
V gene: TRBV24-1

CDR3 protein: CSVSVQVTQPQHF
V gene: TRBV29-1

CDR3 protein: CASSASGGEGETQYF
V gene: TRBV7-2

CDR3 protein: CATSAAPRYGYTF
V gene: TRBV10-3

CDR3 protein: CASSPMRSSYEQYF
V gene: TRBV7-6

CDR3 protein: CASSPSRDAPNTEAFF
V gene: TRBV7-2

CDR3 protein: CASRTTRVRGRPEETQYF
V gene: TRBV7-9

CDR3 protein: CASSQAANEKLFF
V gene: TRBV12-3/TRBV12-4

CDR3 protein: CSVAHEGRSFF
V gene: TRBV29-1

CDR3 protein: CASSPTKGGNYGYTF
V gene: TRBV7-8

CDR3 protein: CASRLAGEVGNIQYF
V gene: TRBV11-1

CDR3 protein: CATSRGGEKLLF
V gene: TRBV15

CDR3 protein: CASSSRGQADTQYF
V gene: TRBV5-4

CDR3 protein: CAIRLLLGGGWDGYTF
V gene: TRBV10-3

CDR3 protein: CASSLGGYGETQYF
V gene: TRBV28

CDR3 protein: CASSLGQRAYGYTF
V gene: TRBV11-2

CDR3 protein: CASSLGLGLIKNTEAFF
V gene: TRBV5-4

CDR3 protein: CAISELWTGGNEKLFF
V gene: TRBV10-3

CDR3 protein: CASSLNDGETQYF
V gene: TRBV7-9

CDR3 protein: CASSPGTRTGHVNQPQHF
V gene: TRBV7-2

CDR3 protein: CSARESTVSNEKLFF
V gene: TRBV20-1

CDR3 protein: CASSIKVATNEKLFF
V gene: TRBV19

CDR3 protein: CASNREPSGQGGEQYF
V gene: TRBV7-8

CDR3 protein: CASSLYLNFGTDQETQYF
V gene: TRBV5-5

CDR3 protein: CASSLEGFGYTF
V gene: TRBV13

CDR3 protein: CASSSPTSSGTQYF
V gene: TRBV6-5

CDR3 protein: CATSGRRLDTGELFF
V gene: TRBV15

CDR3 protein: CASSYSTGGWNSPLHF
V gene: TRBV6-5

CDR3 protein: CASSAGTGMAYGYTF
V gene: TRBV7-6

CDR3 protein: CASSLEGRDRGEQYF
V gene: TRBV5-1

CDR3 protein: CASSLETGILGGYTF
V gene: TRBV9

CDR3 protein: CSARMRGQPQHF
V gene: TRBV20-1

CDR3 protein: CSASSFGPGQGVNNQPQHF
V gene: TRBV20-1

CDR3 protein: CASSLGGRGNEQYF
V gene: TRBV7-2

CDR3 protein: CASSVEANSPLHF
V gene: TRBV9

CDR3 protein: CAGSAAGDYGEQYF
V gene: TRBV5-1

CDR3 protein: CATSRGDANEKLFF
V gene: TRBV15

CDR3 protein: CASSLAAGLYGYTF
V gene: TRBV7-9

CDR3 protein: CASSSPPGQGNTEAFF
V gene: TRBV12-3/TRBV12-4